The present entry profiles one TCR beta chain with its context. V gave up 4 bases and J gave up 5 bases, with 13 bases separating them. CDR1 SGHKS and CDR2 YYEKEE come from the germline V gene (reference sequence). This CDR3 region has 14 residues. This record comes from a study of blood T cell repertoires in COVID-19. Sequencing was performed with immunoSEQ multiplex PCR; in TCRdb, only in-frame clones are kept and a portion is missing. This repertoire shows 110,000 or so clones, roughly 81% found once; its top ten account for around 9.3%. Sequencing was performed on peripheral blood. V gene TRBV5-5 combines with J gene TRBJ2-4; weak D call: TRBD1 (7 bases). This sequence originates from a human donor in a cohort sampled during active COVID-19. CDR3 sequence: CASSRQGGENIQYF. DNA for the CDR3: TGTGCCAGCAGCCGACAGGGAGGCGAAAACATTCAGTACTTC.